The source of this TCR beta chain is a study of PD-1 blockade in classical Hodgkin lymphoma. Study-wide background: Patients were treated with nivolumab at 3 mg/kg, and this was given intravenously every 2 weeks.

Points from the study as a whole: The study found complete responders had baseline diversity similar to newly diagnosed patients. Patients who initiated nivolumab within 1 year of ASCT were excluded.

With 6 bases removed from V and 2 bases from J, the gap between germline ends came to 12 bases. The length of the CDR3 is 13 residues. CDR1 and CDR2 (germline): SQVTM, ANQGSEA. Repertoires were generated with immunoSEQ multiplex PCR, while TCRdb's copy carries only in-frame clones and drops some. The data show approximately 25,000 clones, 81% seen once. With respect to this clone: The antigen remains unidentified.

No patient escaped relapse after autologous stem cell transplantation, and brentuximab vedotin exposure varied. This clonotype was sampled from a human donor with classical Hodgkin lymphoma. The sample here was peripheral blood mononuclear cells (PBMCs), taken before the second cycle of nivolumab. The chain couples TRBV29-1 to TRBJ2-3, with D uncertain. CDR3: CSVSRLFTDTQYF. The CDR3 coding sequence is TGCAGCGTAAGCCGGCTGTTCACAGATACGCAGTATTTT.